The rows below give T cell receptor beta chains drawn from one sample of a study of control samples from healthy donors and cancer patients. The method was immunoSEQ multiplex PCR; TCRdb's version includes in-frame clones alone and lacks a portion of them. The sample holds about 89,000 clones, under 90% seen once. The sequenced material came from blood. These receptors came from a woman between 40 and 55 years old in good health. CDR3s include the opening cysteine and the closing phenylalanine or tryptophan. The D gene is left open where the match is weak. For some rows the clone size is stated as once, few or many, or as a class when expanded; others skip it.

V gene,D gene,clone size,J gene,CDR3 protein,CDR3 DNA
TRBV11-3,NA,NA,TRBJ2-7,CASSPGDRVRGQYF,TGTGCCAGCAGCCCGGGAGACAGGGTAAGGGGGCAGTACTTC
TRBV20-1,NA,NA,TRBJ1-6,CSARQGSPLHF,TGCAGTGCTAGACAGGGTTCACCCCTCCACTTT
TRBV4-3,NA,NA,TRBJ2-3,CASSQVGGGATDTQYF,TGCGCCAGCAGCCAAGTGGGCGGAGGGGCCACAGATACGCAGTATTTT
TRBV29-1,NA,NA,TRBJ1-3,CSVQESSGNTIYF,TGCAGCGTTCAGGAGAGCTCTGGAAACACCATATATTTT
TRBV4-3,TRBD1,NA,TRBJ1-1,CASSQGQANTEAFF,TGCGCCAGCAGCCAGGGACAGGCGAACACTGAAGCTTTCTTT
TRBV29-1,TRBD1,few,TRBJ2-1,CSDSNRGEVKNEQFF,TGCAGTGACTCTAACAGGGGAGAGGTAAAGAATGAGCAGTTCTTC
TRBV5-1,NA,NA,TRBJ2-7,CASSLTRPHEQYF,TGCGCCAGCAGCTTGACCCGTCCCCACGAGCAGTACTTC
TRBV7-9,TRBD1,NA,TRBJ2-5,CASSSTDRGGETQYF,TGTGCCAGCAGCTCCACCGACAGGGGGGGCGAGACCCAGTACTTC
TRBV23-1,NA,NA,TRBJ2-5,CASSHPRENQETQYF,TGCGCCAGCAGTCACCCCCGGGAGAACCAAGAGACCCAGTACTTC
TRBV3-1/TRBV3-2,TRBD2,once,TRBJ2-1,CASRPSGSTYNEQFF,TGTGCCAGCAGGCCTAGCGGGAGCACCTACAATGAGCAGTTCTTC
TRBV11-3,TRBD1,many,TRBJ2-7,CASSSAGGWGEQYF,TGTGCCAGCAGCTCCGCAGGGGGCTGGGGCGAGCAGTACTTC
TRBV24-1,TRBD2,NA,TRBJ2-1,CATSHPSGGVQYNEQFF,TGTGCCACCAGCCACCCTAGCGGGGGGGTCCAATACAATGAGCAGTTCTTC
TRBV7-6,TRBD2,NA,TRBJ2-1,CASSLGRGTSGWRTNEQFF,TGTGCCAGCAGCTTAGGGAGGGGGACTAGCGGGTGGAGAACCAATGAGCAGTTCTTC
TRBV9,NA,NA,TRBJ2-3,CASSVTGQGGTDTQYF,TGTGCCAGCAGCGTAACTGGACAGGGAGGGACAGATACGCAGTATTTT
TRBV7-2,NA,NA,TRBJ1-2,CASSLAGANYGYTF,TGTGCCAGCAGCTTGGCGGGGGCCAACTATGGCTACACCTTC
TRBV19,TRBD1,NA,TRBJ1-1,CASSRDRDNTEAFF,TGTGCCAGTAGTCGGGACAGGGATAACACTGAAGCTTTCTTT
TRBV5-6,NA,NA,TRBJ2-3,CASSALVDRINTQYF,TGTGCCAGCAGCGCACTAGTAGATCGTATAAATACGCAGTATTTT
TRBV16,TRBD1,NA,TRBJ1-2,CASSPWDRAGYGYTF,TGTGCCAGCAGCCCGTGGGACAGGGCAGGCTATGGCTACACCTTC
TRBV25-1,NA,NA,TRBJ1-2,CASSDQDGYTF,TGTGCCAGCAGTGACCAGGATGGCTACACCTTC
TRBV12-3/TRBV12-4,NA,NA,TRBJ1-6,CASSPSNSPLHF,TGTGCCAGCAGTCCCTCGAATTCACCCCTCCACTTT
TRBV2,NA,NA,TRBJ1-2,CASSTTGIGGYTF,TGTGCCAGCAGCACCACCGGGATCGGAGGCTACACCTTC
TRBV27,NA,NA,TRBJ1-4,CASSPYGSLGSEKLFF,TGTGCCAGCAGTCCCTATGGATCTTTGGGTAGTGAAAAACTGTTTTTT
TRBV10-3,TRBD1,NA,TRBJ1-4,CAISERGQSGEKLFF,TGTGCCATCAGTGAGCGGGGACAGTCGGGTGAAAAACTGTTTTTT
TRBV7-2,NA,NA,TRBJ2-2,CASSFGGAGAGELFF,TGTGCCAGCAGCTTCGGCGGGGCCGGGGCCGGGGAGCTGTTTTTT
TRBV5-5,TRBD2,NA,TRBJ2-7,CASSLGTSGPAEQYF,TGTGCCAGCAGCTTGGGGACTAGCGGGCCGGCGGAGCAGTACTTC
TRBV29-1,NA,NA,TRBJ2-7,CSVESQNEQYF,TGCAGCGTTGAATCCCAGAACGAGCAGTACTTC
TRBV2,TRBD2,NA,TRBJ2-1,CASSSVLAGVEQFF,TGTGCCAGCAGTTCCGTTCTAGCGGGGGTAGAGCAGTTCTTC
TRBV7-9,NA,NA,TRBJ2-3,CASSPAVSDTQYF,TGTGCCAGCAGCCCGGCCGTTAGCGATACGCAGTATTTT
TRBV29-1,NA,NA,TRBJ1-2,CSVGGTTGNYGYTF,TGCAGCGTTGGGGGGACCACAGGGAACTATGGCTACACCTTC
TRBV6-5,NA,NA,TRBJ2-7,CASSSTFGDQEQYF,TGTGCCAGCAGTTCAACCTTCGGTGACCAAGAGCAGTACTTC
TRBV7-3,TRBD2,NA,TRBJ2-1,CASSPTGTKNNEQFF,TGTGCCAGCAGTCCCACCGGGACTAAAAACAATGAGCAGTTCTTC
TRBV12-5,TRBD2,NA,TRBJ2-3,CASGLRASGGTQYF,TGTGCTAGTGGTTTGCGGGCTAGCGGGGGTACGCAGTATTTT
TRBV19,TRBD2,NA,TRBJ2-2,CASSIEAGGNTGELFF,TGTGCCAGTAGTATAGAGGCGGGGGGAAACACCGGGGAGCTGTTTTTT
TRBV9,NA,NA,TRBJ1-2,CASSVGGAGYGYTF,TGTGCCAGCAGCGTAGGAGGGGCAGGCTATGGCTACACCTTC
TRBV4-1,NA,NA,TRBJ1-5,CASSQDQLRVNQPQHF,TGCGCCAGCAGCCAAGATCAGCTGAGAGTTAATCAGCCCCAGCATTTT
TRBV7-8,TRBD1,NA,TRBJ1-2,CASSRDRGQRGYTF,TGTGCCAGCAGCCGAGACAGGGGGCAGCGTGGCTACACCTTC
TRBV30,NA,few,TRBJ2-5,CAWSDRGVRTEETQYF,TGTGCCTGGAGTGATAGGGGAGTTCGAACAGAAGAGACCCAGTACTTC
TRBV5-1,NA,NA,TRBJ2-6,CASRLTAQNSGANVLTF,TGCGCCAGCAGGTTGACAGCCCAAAACTCTGGGGCCAACGTCCTGACTTTC
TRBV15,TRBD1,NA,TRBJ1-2,CATSARDSQGGYTF,TGTGCCACCAGCGCCCGGGACAGCCAAGGGGGCTACACCTTC
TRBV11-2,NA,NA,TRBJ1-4,CASSPLSTDPDEKLFF,TGTGCCAGCAGCCCCCTCAGTACGGACCCGGATGAAAAACTGTTTTTT
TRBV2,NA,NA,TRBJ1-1,CATSYAGRVKNTEAFF,TGTGCCACCTCCTACGCAGGGAGGGTCAAGAACACTGAAGCTTTCTTT
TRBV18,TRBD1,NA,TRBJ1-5,CASSRTGGDQPQHF,TGTGCCAGCTCAAGGACAGGGGGAGACCAGCCCCAGCATTTT
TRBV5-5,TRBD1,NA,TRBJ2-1,CASSLAGTGVNEQFF,TGTGCCAGCAGCTTGGCCGGGACAGGGGTTAATGAGCAGTTCTTC
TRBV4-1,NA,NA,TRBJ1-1,CASSPQQGTNTEAFF,TGCGCCAGCAGCCCCCAGCAGGGAACGAACACTGAAGCTTTCTTT
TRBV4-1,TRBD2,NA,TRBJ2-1,CASSRLAGVYNEQFF,TGCGCCAGCAGCCGACTAGCGGGGGTATACAATGAGCAGTTCTTC
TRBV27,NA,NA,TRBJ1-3,CASSSRPDSGNTIYF,TGTGCCAGCAGTTCCCGACCGGACTCTGGAAACACCATATATTTT
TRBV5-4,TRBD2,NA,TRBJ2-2,CASSLRSGGVQHGELFF,TGTGCCAGCAGCTTGAGGAGCGGGGGGGTCCAACACGGGGAGCTGTTTTTT
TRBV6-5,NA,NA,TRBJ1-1,CASGTTYTEAFF,TGTGCCAGCGGAACGACTTACACTGAAGCTTTCTTT
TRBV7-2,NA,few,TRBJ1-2,CASSPQGMRGYTF,TGTGCCAGCAGCCCTCAGGGGATGAGGGGCTACACCTTC
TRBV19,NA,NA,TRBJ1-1,CASSQGIYLNTEAFF,TGTGCCAGTAGTCAGGGTATCTACTTGAACACTGAAGCTTTCTTT
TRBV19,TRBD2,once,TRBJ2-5,CASSLSSGDQETQYF,TGTGCCAGTAGTTTGTCTAGCGGGGATCAAGAGACCCAGTACTTC
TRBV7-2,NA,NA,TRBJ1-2,CASSSTAGTSGGYTF,TGTGCCAGCAGCTCAACCGCCGGGACCTCTGGGGGCTACACCTTC
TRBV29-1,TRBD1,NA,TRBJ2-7,CSVAVRQGGSYEQYF,TGCAGCGTTGCAGTCAGACAGGGCGGCTCCTACGAGCAGTACTTC
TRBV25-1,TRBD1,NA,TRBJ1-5,CASQGGTADHQPQHF,TGTGCCAGCCAGGGTGGGACAGCCGATCATCAGCCCCAGCATTTT